This is a list of T cell receptor beta chains from one sample in a study of blood T cell repertoires in COVID-19. Only in-frame clones appear in the TCRdb table, and some are missing; sequencing was by immunoSEQ multiplex PCR. The table lists around 260,000 clones, about 85% of them singletons. Sample: peripheral blood. These TCRs come from a human donor in a cohort sampled during active COVID-19. CDR3s include the opening cysteine and the closing phenylalanine or tryptophan. Each record gives: J gene, clone size, CDR3 length, D gene, V gene, CDR3 protein, CDR3 DNA. The D gene is left open where the match is weak. Clone sizes are given selectively: once, few, many, or a class where the clone is expanded.

J gene: TRBJ1-6
clone size: NA
CDR3 length: 19
D gene: TRBD1
V gene: TRBV28
CDR3 protein: CASSLLGTGYSRVNSPLHF
CDR3 DNA: TGTGCCAGCAGTTTACTTGGGACAGGGTACTCGAGAGTTAATTCACCCCTCCACTTT

J gene: TRBJ2-7
clone size: NA
CDR3 length: 14
D gene: TRBD1
V gene: TRBV6-5
CDR3 protein: CASKETGRSYEQYF
CDR3 DNA: TGTGCCAGCAAGGAGACAGGGCGCTCCTACGAGCAGTACTTC

J gene: TRBJ2-2
clone size: NA
CDR3 length: 15
D gene: NA
V gene: TRBV6-5
CDR3 protein: CASSPLGPEVGELFF
CDR3 DNA: TGTGCCAGCAGTCCCCTCGGTCCCGAGGTCGGGGAGCTGTTTTTT

J gene: TRBJ2-7
clone size: once
CDR3 length: 16
D gene: TRBD2
V gene: TRBV28
CDR3 protein: CASSPGGASGTYEQYF
CDR3 DNA: TGTGCCAGCAGTCCCGGGGGGGCTAGCGGGACCTACGAGCAGTACTTC

J gene: TRBJ2-5
clone size: NA
CDR3 length: 21
D gene: NA
V gene: TRBV23-1
CDR3 protein: CASSQGSRRTISGGIRETQYF
CDR3 DNA: TGCGCCAGCAGTCAAGGTAGTAGGAGAACGATTTCTGGGGGGATTCGAGAGACCCAGTACTTC

J gene: TRBJ2-3
clone size: NA
CDR3 length: 14
D gene: NA
V gene: TRBV28
CDR3 protein: CASTLAGAGDTQYF
CDR3 DNA: TGTGCCAGCACCCTAGCAGGGGCTGGAGATACGCAGTATTTT

J gene: TRBJ2-7
clone size: NA
CDR3 length: 14
D gene: TRBD2
V gene: TRBV10-2
CDR3 protein: CASRFPGLAGEQYF
CDR3 DNA: TGCGCCAGCAGATTCCCGGGACTAGCAGGCGAGCAGTACTTC

J gene: TRBJ2-2
clone size: NA
CDR3 length: 13
D gene: NA
V gene: TRBV9
CDR3 protein: CASKTTNTGELFF
CDR3 DNA: TGTGCCAGCAAAACTACGAACACCGGGGAGCTGTTTTTT

J gene: TRBJ2-1
clone size: NA
CDR3 length: 15
D gene: NA
V gene: TRBV9
CDR3 protein: CASSVEGSGYNEQFF
CDR3 DNA: TGTGCCAGCAGCGTAGAAGGGTCGGGATACAATGAGCAGTTCTTC

J gene: TRBJ2-7
clone size: NA
CDR3 length: 11
D gene: NA
V gene: TRBV6-2/TRBV6-3
CDR3 protein: CASSSTYEQYF
CDR3 DNA: TGTGCCAGCAGTTCTACCTACGAGCAGTACTTC

J gene: TRBJ1-1
clone size: NA
CDR3 length: 15
D gene: NA
V gene: TRBV4-2
CDR3 protein: CASSQDPRQNTEAFF
CDR3 DNA: TGTGCCAGCAGCCAAGATCCCAGACAGAACACTGAAGCTTTCTTT

J gene: TRBJ2-5
clone size: once
CDR3 length: 15
D gene: NA
V gene: TRBV5-6
CDR3 protein: CASSLISTGQETQYF
CDR3 DNA: TGTGCCAGCAGCTTGATATCGACAGGCCAAGAGACCCAGTACTTC

J gene: TRBJ2-1
clone size: NA
CDR3 length: 13
D gene: NA
V gene: TRBV11-3
CDR3 protein: CASSKFPGNEQFF
CDR3 DNA: TGTGCCAGCAGCAAGTTTCCAGGCAATGAGCAGTTCTTC

J gene: TRBJ2-1
clone size: NA
CDR3 length: 15
D gene: NA
V gene: TRBV7-9
CDR3 protein: CASSSPQGPPGEQFF
CDR3 DNA: TGTGCCAGCAGCTCCCCCCAGGGTCCCCCCGGTGAGCAGTTCTTC

J gene: TRBJ2-2
clone size: NA
CDR3 length: 15
D gene: NA
V gene: TRBV19
CDR3 protein: CASTPGSANTGELFF
CDR3 DNA: TGTGCCAGTACCCCCGGCAGCGCGAACACCGGGGAGCTGTTTTTT

J gene: TRBJ2-5
clone size: NA
CDR3 length: 13
D gene: NA
V gene: TRBV11-2
CDR3 protein: CASSLTALETQYF
CDR3 DNA: TGTGCCAGCAGCTTAACCGCACTGGAGACCCAGTACTTC

J gene: TRBJ1-2
clone size: NA
CDR3 length: 16
D gene: TRBD1
V gene: TRBV11-2
CDR3 protein: CASSLVSRQGADGYTF
CDR3 DNA: TGTGCCAGCAGCTTAGTGTCCCGACAGGGGGCCGATGGCTACACCTTC

J gene: TRBJ2-1
clone size: NA
CDR3 length: 17
D gene: TRBD2
V gene: TRBV19
CDR3 protein: CASSNPAGGRLYNEQFF
CDR3 DNA: TGTGCCAGTAGTAACCCAGCGGGAGGTCGCCTCTACAATGAGCAGTTCTTC

J gene: TRBJ2-4
clone size: once
CDR3 length: 16
D gene: NA
V gene: TRBV9
CDR3 protein: CASSAGLALAKNIQYF
CDR3 DNA: TGTGCCAGCAGCGCGGGACTGGCACTAGCCAAAAACATTCAGTACTTC

J gene: TRBJ2-7
clone size: NA
CDR3 length: 14
D gene: NA
V gene: TRBV11-3
CDR3 protein: CASSASRGSYEQYF
CDR3 DNA: TGTGCCAGCAGTGCGAGCAGGGGATCCTACGAGCAGTACTTC

J gene: TRBJ2-7
clone size: NA
CDR3 length: 17
D gene: TRBD2
V gene: TRBV4-2
CDR3 protein: CASSQGDYSPSGGEQYF
CDR3 DNA: TGTGCCAGCAGCCAAGGAGATTACTCGCCCTCGGGGGGCGAGCAGTACTTC

J gene: TRBJ2-2
clone size: NA
CDR3 length: 14
D gene: NA
V gene: TRBV11-3
CDR3 protein: CASSRRGNTGELFF
CDR3 DNA: TGTGCCAGCAGCCGCAGAGGGAACACCGGGGAGCTGTTTTTT

J gene: TRBJ1-6
clone size: NA
CDR3 length: 17
D gene: NA
V gene: TRBV5-4
CDR3 protein: CASSLEPGSSYNSPLHF
CDR3 DNA: TGTGCCAGCAGCTTGGAGCCGGGGAGCTCCTATAATTCACCCCTCCACTTT

J gene: TRBJ2-1
clone size: few
CDR3 length: 14
D gene: TRBD2
V gene: TRBV6-5
CDR3 protein: CASIKREWGNEQFF
CDR3 DNA: TGTGCCAGCATAAAGCGGGAGTGGGGCAATGAGCAGTTCTTC

J gene: TRBJ1-2
clone size: once
CDR3 length: 16
D gene: NA
V gene: TRBV7-8
CDR3 protein: CASSLSTWTRNYGYTF
CDR3 DNA: TGTGCCAGCAGCCTCTCAACCTGGACACGGAACTATGGCTACACCTTC

J gene: TRBJ2-3
clone size: NA
CDR3 length: 16
D gene: TRBD2
V gene: TRBV11-3
CDR3 protein: CASSSGGAVVGDTQYF
CDR3 DNA: TGTGCCAGCAGCTCCGGGGGGGCGGTAGTTGGAGATACGCAGTATTTT

J gene: TRBJ2-2
clone size: NA
CDR3 length: 15
D gene: TRBD1
V gene: TRBV2
CDR3 protein: CASSSSTGVAGELFF
CDR3 DNA: TGTGCCAGCAGTTCGAGTACAGGGGTAGCCGGGGAGCTGTTTTTT

J gene: TRBJ2-2
clone size: NA
CDR3 length: 15
D gene: TRBD2
V gene: TRBV28
CDR3 protein: CASRPTSGNTGELFF
CDR3 DNA: TGTGCCAGCAGGCCGACTAGCGGAAACACCGGGGAGCTGTTTTTT

J gene: TRBJ2-1
clone size: NA
CDR3 length: 13
D gene: NA
V gene: TRBV5-4
CDR3 protein: CASSLRGVYEQFF
CDR3 DNA: TGTGCCAGCAGCTTGAGGGGCGTCTATGAGCAGTTCTTC

J gene: TRBJ2-7
clone size: few
CDR3 length: 14
D gene: TRBD1
V gene: TRBV5-1
CDR3 protein: CASSPGQGAGEQYF
CDR3 DNA: TGCGCCAGCAGCCCGGGACAGGGGGCCGGCGAGCAGTACTTC

J gene: TRBJ1-2
clone size: few
CDR3 length: 13
D gene: NA
V gene: TRBV6-1
CDR3 protein: CASSERGFYGYTF
CDR3 DNA: TGTGCCAGCAGTGAACGGGGGTTCTATGGCTACACCTTC

J gene: TRBJ2-7
clone size: NA
CDR3 length: 13
D gene: NA
V gene: TRBV28
CDR3 protein: CASSLRGPHEQYF
CDR3 DNA: TGTGCCAGCAGTTTGCGAGGTCCACACGAGCAGTACTTC

J gene: TRBJ1-3
clone size: few
CDR3 length: 12
D gene: NA
V gene: TRBV18
CDR3 protein: CASSPPRDTIYF
CDR3 DNA: TGTGCCAGCTCACCACCGAGGGACACCATATATTTT

J gene: TRBJ1-2
clone size: NA
CDR3 length: 13
D gene: TRBD1
V gene: TRBV18
CDR3 protein: CASSPDRVYGYTF
CDR3 DNA: TGTGCCAGCTCACCCGACAGGGTCTATGGCTACACCTTC

J gene: TRBJ2-7
clone size: NA
CDR3 length: 16
D gene: TRBD2
V gene: TRBV7-2
CDR3 protein: CASSPGLAVSSYEQYF
CDR3 DNA: TGTGCCAGCAGCCCGGGACTAGCGGTAAGCTCCTACGAGCAGTACTTC

J gene: TRBJ2-1
clone size: once
CDR3 length: 16
D gene: TRBD2
V gene: TRBV11-2
CDR3 protein: CASSPSQGLARNEQFF
CDR3 DNA: TGTGCCAGCAGCCCCAGTCAGGGACTAGCTAGGAATGAGCAGTTCTTC

J gene: TRBJ1-6
clone size: NA
CDR3 length: 13
D gene: NA
V gene: TRBV5-6
CDR3 protein: CASGGLESSPLHF
CDR3 DNA: TGTGCCAGCGGGGGCCTTGAGAGCTCACCCCTCCACTTT

J gene: TRBJ2-1
clone size: NA
CDR3 length: 16
D gene: TRBD2
V gene: TRBV27
CDR3 protein: CASSRTSRSSYNEQFF
CDR3 DNA: TGTGCCAGCAGTCGGACTAGCAGAAGCTCCTACAATGAGCAGTTCTTC

J gene: TRBJ2-1
clone size: NA
CDR3 length: 14
D gene: NA
V gene: TRBV24-1
CDR3 protein: CATSSRDYHNEQFF
CDR3 DNA: TGTGCCACCAGTAGCCGGGATTATCACAATGAGCAGTTCTTC

J gene: TRBJ1-5
clone size: NA
CDR3 length: 18
D gene: NA
V gene: TRBV21-1
CDR3 protein: CASSKALTGANSNQPQHF
CDR3 DNA: TGTGCCAGCAGCAAAGCCTTGACAGGGGCTAATAGCAATCAGCCCCAGCATTTT

J gene: TRBJ1-2
clone size: NA
CDR3 length: 17
D gene: NA
V gene: TRBV4-1
CDR3 protein: CASSQYSMRVGNYGYTF
CDR3 DNA: TGCGCCAGCAGCCAATATTCTATGAGGGTGGGAAACTATGGCTACACCTTC

J gene: TRBJ1-1
clone size: NA
CDR3 length: 14
D gene: NA
V gene: TRBV5-1
CDR3 protein: CASSRTEANTEAFF
CDR3 DNA: TGCGCCAGCAGCCGCACGGAGGCGAACACTGAAGCTTTCTTT

J gene: TRBJ1-5
clone size: NA
CDR3 length: 13
D gene: NA
V gene: TRBV28
CDR3 protein: CASSWAMGQPQHF
CDR3 DNA: TGTGCCAGCAGTTGGGCGATGGGTCAGCCCCAGCATTTT

J gene: TRBJ1-1
clone size: NA
CDR3 length: 15
D gene: NA
V gene: TRBV30
CDR3 protein: CAWSVTASGVTEAFF
CDR3 DNA: TGTGCCTGGAGTGTGACGGCGTCAGGCGTCACTGAAGCTTTCTTT

J gene: TRBJ2-4
clone size: NA
CDR3 length: 16
D gene: NA
V gene: TRBV15
CDR3 protein: CATSRDNPPNRNIQYF
CDR3 DNA: TGTGCCACCAGCAGAGATAATCCCCCAAACCGGAACATTCAGTACTTC

J gene: TRBJ1-5
clone size: NA
CDR3 length: 14
D gene: TRBD1
V gene: TRBV28
CDR3 protein: CASSPWDRNQPQHF
CDR3 DNA: TGTGCCAGCAGTCCATGGGACAGGAATCAGCCCCAGCATTTT

J gene: TRBJ2-5
clone size: NA
CDR3 length: 15
D gene: TRBD2
V gene: TRBV10-3
CDR3 protein: CAISAGLAGVETQYF
CDR3 DNA: TGTGCCATCAGCGCGGGACTAGCGGGAGTTGAGACCCAGTACTTC

J gene: TRBJ1-1
clone size: NA
CDR3 length: 14
D gene: NA
V gene: TRBV3-1/TRBV3-2
CDR3 protein: CASSRVQGNTEAFF
CDR3 DNA: TGTGCCAGCAGCAGAGTTCAGGGGAACACTGAAGCTTTCTTT

J gene: TRBJ1-1
clone size: NA
CDR3 length: 12
D gene: NA
V gene: TRBV4-2
CDR3 protein: CASSQSYTEAFF
CDR3 DNA: TGTGCCAGCAGCCAGAGCTACACTGAAGCTTTCTTT

J gene: TRBJ2-3
clone size: NA
CDR3 length: 11
D gene: NA
V gene: TRBV2
CDR3 protein: CASNIADTQYF
CDR3 DNA: TGTGCCAGCAATATAGCAGATACGCAGTATTTT

J gene: TRBJ2-2
clone size: few
CDR3 length: 13
D gene: NA
V gene: TRBV9
CDR3 protein: CASSVLESGELFF
CDR3 DNA: TGTGCCAGCAGCGTTCTGGAGTCCGGGGAGCTGTTTTTT

J gene: TRBJ2-3
clone size: NA
CDR3 length: 15
D gene: TRBD2
V gene: TRBV18
CDR3 protein: CASSRLAGDTDTQYF
CDR3 DNA: TGTGCCAGCTCGCGGCTAGCGGGAGACACAGATACGCAGTATTTT

J gene: TRBJ2-7
clone size: NA
CDR3 length: 13
D gene: NA
V gene: TRBV6-6
CDR3 protein: CASRTDYSYEQYF
CDR3 DNA: TGTGCCAGCAGAACGGACTACTCCTACGAGCAGTACTTC

J gene: TRBJ1-5
clone size: NA
CDR3 length: 15
D gene: NA
V gene: TRBV18
CDR3 protein: CASSQNEGPNQPQHF
CDR3 DNA: TGTGCCAGCTCACAAAACGAGGGCCCAAATCAGCCCCAGCATTTT

J gene: TRBJ2-3
clone size: NA
CDR3 length: 14
D gene: NA
V gene: TRBV19
CDR3 protein: CASRVRDSTDTQYF
CDR3 DNA: TGTGCCAGTAGAGTACGGGACTCCACAGATACGCAGTATTTT

J gene: TRBJ1-3
clone size: once
CDR3 length: 17
D gene: TRBD1
V gene: TRBV18
CDR3 protein: CASSPVLGQSTGNTIYF
CDR3 DNA: TGTGCCAGCTCACCGGTATTGGGACAGTCAACCGGAAACACCATATATTTT

J gene: TRBJ2-7
clone size: NA
CDR3 length: 14
D gene: NA
V gene: TRBV6-5
CDR3 protein: CASSKGGQIYEQYF
CDR3 DNA: TGTGCCAGCAGTAAGGGGGGACAGATCTACGAGCAGTACTTC

J gene: TRBJ1-2
clone size: NA
CDR3 length: 11
D gene: NA
V gene: TRBV29-1
CDR3 protein: CSVEGDYGYTF
CDR3 DNA: TGCAGCGTTGAAGGAGACTATGGCTACACCTTC

J gene: TRBJ2-2
clone size: few
CDR3 length: 16
D gene: TRBD1
V gene: TRBV7-8
CDR3 protein: CASSFSGTGNTGELFF
CDR3 DNA: TGTGCCAGCAGCTTCTCCGGGACAGGCAACACCGGGGAGCTGTTTTTT

J gene: TRBJ2-1
clone size: once
CDR3 length: 14
D gene: NA
V gene: TRBV7-2
CDR3 protein: CASSPYGSYNEQFF
CDR3 DNA: TGTGCCAGCAGCCCGTACGGGTCTTACAATGAGCAGTTCTTC